This TCR beta chain emerged from a study of a mutant IDH1 vaccine in newly diagnosed glioma. For the study at large: It was radiotherapy, temozolomide, or both that patients received previously, with most receiving both. General study findings and limits: In approximately 93% of patients, immune responses induced by the vaccine occurred.

Using immunoSEQ multiplex PCR, the repertoire was profiled, and TCRdb retains in-frame clones only, with some absent. The data hold some 56,000 clones, with 91% observed a single time. Time point of the sample: baseline, week 1 (first vaccination visit). The sample's treatment: pre-vaccination baseline after standard-of-care therapy. Astrocytomas found in donors were new, WHO grade 3 or 4, IDH1-mutant and ATRX-lost. Concerning this clone: No antigen is known for it.

The TCR originated in a man in his fifties with glioma. Sequencing was performed on PBMCs, taken from a glioma patient treated with radiotherapy, temozolomide or both.

The CDR3 loop reads CASSFTGTPRSYTF. In nucleotides, the CDR3 is TGTGCCAGCAGCTTCACCGGGACACCGAGAAGCTACACCTTC. The gene calls are TRBV5-4 and TRBJ1-2, with D perhaps TRBD1 (6 bases). This CDR3 is built from 14 residues. Between the trimmed V and J ends, which lost 2 bases and 9 bases, there was a span of 17 bases. CDR1 is SGHNT, CDR2 YYREEE, per germline (reference sequence).